This entry features one T cell receptor (beta chain) sequence. V lost 5 bases to trimming and J lost 11 bases, with 15 bases between them. CDR3 length: 11 residues. Per germline, CDR1 SQVTM and CDR2 ANQGSEA. As processed by the authors: How many nucleated cells were present was estimated from reference gene primer amplification. Measured with immunoSEQ multiplex PCR; TCRdb has only the in-frame clones, and not every one. V and J calls and clone size are given by that table; D and trimming were obtained from the DNA. The data show about 110,000 clones, around 79% seen once. The entry originates in a study of blood T cell repertoires in COVID-19. Overall study: Italy, Spain and the United States were the sources of the convalescent and acute COVID-19 samples. In each case, the material was cDNA or gDNA derived from T cells, B-cell-depleted T cells, or PBMCs.

The chain is built from TRBV29-1 and TRBJ1-1, with a weak D call TRBD1 (6 bases). The TCR comes from a woman of 80 years or more with active or convalescent COVID-19. Sequenced material: peripheral blood. The CDR3 reads CSVRDTVEAFF. The CDR3 DNA follows: TGCAGCGTTCGGGACACGGTGGAGGCTTTCTTT.